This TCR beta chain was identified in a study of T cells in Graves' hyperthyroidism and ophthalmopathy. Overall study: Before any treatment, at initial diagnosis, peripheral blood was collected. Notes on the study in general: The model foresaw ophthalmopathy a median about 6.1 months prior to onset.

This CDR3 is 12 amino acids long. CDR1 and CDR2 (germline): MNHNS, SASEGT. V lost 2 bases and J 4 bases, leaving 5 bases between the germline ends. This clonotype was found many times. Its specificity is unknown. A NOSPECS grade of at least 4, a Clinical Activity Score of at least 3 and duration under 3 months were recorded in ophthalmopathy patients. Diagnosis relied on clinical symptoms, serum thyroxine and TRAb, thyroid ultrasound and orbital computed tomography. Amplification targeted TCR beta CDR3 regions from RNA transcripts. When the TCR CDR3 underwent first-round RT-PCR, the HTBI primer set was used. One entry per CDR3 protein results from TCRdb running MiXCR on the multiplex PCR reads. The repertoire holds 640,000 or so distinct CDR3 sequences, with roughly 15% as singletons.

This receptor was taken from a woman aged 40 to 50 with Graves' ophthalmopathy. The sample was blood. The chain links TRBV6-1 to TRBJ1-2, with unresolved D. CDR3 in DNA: TGTGCCAGCAGTGAATCGGGCTATGGCTACACCTTC. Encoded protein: CASSESGYGYTF.